This T cell receptor beta chain was found in a study of T cell clonality in common variable immunodeficiency. Clones were sequenced by immunoSEQ multiplex PCR, and TCRdb holds only the in-frame ones, with some missing. The specimen has around 57,000 clones, none found just once. Patients and controls were mostly of Caucasian heritage. This clone showed up many times. What it recognizes is unknown. Study-wide findings and caveats: CVID subjects had higher TCRbeta clonality than healthy controls, most marked in about a third. Fewer deletions and N-nucleotide insertions were reportedly seen in common variable immunodeficiency TCR beta sequences. Repertoire-complication correlations in CVID were limited by patient heterogeneity.

The TCR sequence derives from a person aged 18 to 69 in good health. What was sequenced was peripheral blood mononuclear cells.

The CDR3 is CAWSGPSGRLNTGELFF. CDR3 DNA, as far as it was read: TGTGCCTGGAGTGGCCCTAGCGGGAGATTGAACACCGGGGAG. V and J are TRBV30 and TRBJ2-2; TRBD2 matches 10 bases. The observed sequence ends 3 residues before the CDR3 terminus, with the missing tail filled in from the germline J gene. There are 17 residues in the CDR3. CDR1 and CDR2 (germline): GTSNPN, SVGIG (reference sequence). V lost 1 base, J lost 1 base, and 6 bases stayed unmatched.